The source of this T cell receptor (beta chain) is a study of technical replicates of blood from a handful of donors. The length of the CDR3 is 13 residues. CDR1 and CDR2 from the germline V gene are SNHLY and FYNNEI. Deletions cut 8 bases from V and 3 bases from J, with 10 bases between. TCRdb's copy holds only in-frame clones and misses some; the assay was immunoSEQ multiplex PCR. The sample has about 74,000 clones; 90% to 96% are singletons. The sequence was obtained from a human donor in good health. This chain connects TRBV2 to TRBJ2-2; D is undetermined. Material for sequencing was T cells isolated from PBMCs. The CDR3 region has the DNA TGTGCCAGCCGAGGCGGTTACACCGGGGAGCTGTTTTTT. It codes for CASRGGYTGELFF.